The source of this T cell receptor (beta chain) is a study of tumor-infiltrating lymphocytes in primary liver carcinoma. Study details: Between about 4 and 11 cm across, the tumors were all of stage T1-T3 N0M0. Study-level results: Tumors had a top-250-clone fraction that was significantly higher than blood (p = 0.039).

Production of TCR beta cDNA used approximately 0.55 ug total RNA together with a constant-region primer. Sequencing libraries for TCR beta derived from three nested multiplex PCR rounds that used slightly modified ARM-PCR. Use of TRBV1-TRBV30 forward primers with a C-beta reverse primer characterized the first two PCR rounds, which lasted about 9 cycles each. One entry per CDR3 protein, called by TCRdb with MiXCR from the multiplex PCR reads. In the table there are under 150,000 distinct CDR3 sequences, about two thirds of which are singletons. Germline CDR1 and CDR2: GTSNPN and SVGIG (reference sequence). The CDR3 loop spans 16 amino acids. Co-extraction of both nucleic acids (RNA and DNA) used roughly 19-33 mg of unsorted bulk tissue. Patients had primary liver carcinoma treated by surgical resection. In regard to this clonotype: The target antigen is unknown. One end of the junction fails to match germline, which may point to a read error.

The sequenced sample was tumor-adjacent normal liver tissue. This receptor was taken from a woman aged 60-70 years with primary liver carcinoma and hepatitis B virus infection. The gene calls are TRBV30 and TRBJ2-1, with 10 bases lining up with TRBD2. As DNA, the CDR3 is TGTGCCTGGACCTGCCATGGGACTAGCGCCTACATTGAGCAGTTCTTC. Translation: CAWTCHGTSAYIEQFF.